Presented here are 23 T cell receptor beta chains from one specimen sequenced in a study of blood T cell repertoires in COVID-19. Clones were read by immunoSEQ multiplex PCR, and TCRdb kept only the in-frame ones, dropping some. The sample shows 150,000 to 200,000 clones, roughly 84% of them seen only once. Sequencing used PBMCs or T cells enriched from blood (not recorded which). All receptors derive from a woman younger than 45 who had been exposed to COVID-19.

The sample holds one count of this clone. This chain joins TRBV4-1 and TRBJ1-5, with 7 bases matching TRBD1. J gave up 7 bases and V 5 bases, and 11 bases lay outside the gene matches. The length of the CDR3 is 15 residues. Germline V lookup: CDR1 MGHRA, CDR2 YSYEKL. CDR3 sequence reads: CASSFNRQGEQPQHF. The CDR3 DNA reads as TGCGCCAGCAGCTTTAACCGACAGGGAGAACAGCCCCAGCATTTT.

The V and J genes are TRBV28 and TRBJ1-2; D is perhaps TRBD1 (5 bases). This CDR3 is built from 14 residues. Per the germline V gene, CDR1 is MDHEN and CDR2 is SYDVKM. V dropped 5 bases and J dropped 3 bases, with 13 bases sitting between them. The CDR3 bases are TGTGCCAGCAGTATCCCGGGGGGGTACTATGGCTACACCTTC. Translation: CASSIPGGYYGYTF.

J is TRBJ1-2 and V is TRBV29-1; D ambiguous. The germline V and J ends were trimmed by 4 bases and 7 bases, with 7 bases remaining between them. This CDR3 contains 10 residues. Germline V CDR1 and CDR2: SQVTM, ANQGSEA. The DNA for the CDR3 is TGCAGCGTTGCTCTCGGTGGCTACACCTTC. Its translation: CSVALGGYTF.

About this clone itself: Mismatch with germline at one junction end may stem from a read error. The chain employs TRBV3-1 (or the pseudogene TRBV3-2) and TRBJ1-1; D is perhaps TRBD1 (6 bases). Per germline, CDR1 LGHDT and CDR2 YNNKEL (reference sequence). This CDR3 has 12 amino acids. CDR3 loop: CASSHLDRTFSF. The CDR3 coding sequence is TGTGCCAGCAGCCACCTAGACAGGACCTTTTCTTTT.

This rearrangement joins TRBV18 to TRBJ2-5; 7 bases are a match to TRBD1. This CDR3 comprises 15 residues. The V gene's germline CDR1 is KGHSH and CDR2 LQKENI. After removal of 5 bases from V and 4 bases from J, the junction contained 10 bases not matched to a gene. The CDR3 DNA reads as TGTGCCAGCTCATTATCGACAGGGAATAGAGAGACCCAGTACTTC. Protein: CASSLSTGNRETQYF.

The chain joins TRBV18 to TRBJ1-4; 7 bases map to TRBD1. Germline V gene sequence: CDR1 KGHSH, CDR2 LQKENI. V was clipped by 2 bases and J by 3 bases; unmatched bases: 0. The CDR3 runs 14 residues. The CDR3 reads CASSPRGPNEKLFF. CDR3 nucleotide sequence: TGTGCCAGCTCACCAAGGGGGCCTAATGAAAAACTGTTTTTT.

The chain carries TRBV5-1 and TRBJ1-2; 11 nucleotides align to TRBD1. The CDR3 runs 17 residues. Germline V CDR1 and CDR2: SGHRS, YFSETQ. V lost 3 bases, J lost 2 bases, and 9 bases stayed unmatched. The chain's CDR3 is CASSSAGRTGGNYGYTF. Written as DNA, the CDR3 is TGCGCCAGCAGCTCGGCGGGGCGGACAGGGGGCAACTATGGCTACACCTTC.

This clone was counted between two and nine times. The chain links TRBV5-8 to TRBJ2-7; no reliable D call. The CDR3 has 12 amino acids. Germline V gene lookup returns CDR1 SGHTS and CDR2 YDEGEE. Trimming shortened V by 6 bases and J by 7 bases, and 14 bases separated the two germline ends. CDR3 sequence: CASNLQVREQYF. The CDR3 nucleotides read TGTGCCAGCAACCTCCAAGTCCGGGAGCAGTACTTC.

The chain employs TRBV27 and TRBJ2-7; 8 nucleotides agree with TRBD2. Germline V gene lookup returns CDR1 MNHEY and CDR2 SMNVEV (reference sequence). This CDR3 comprises 15 residues. Unmatched junction bases numbered 9, after V lost 5 bases and J lost 3 bases. The CDR3 DNA reads TGTGCCAGCAGTCCCCCCGGGGGGGCCGTCTACGAGCAGTACTTC. Translated, it gives CASSPPGGAVYEQYF.

V and J are TRBV24-1 and TRBJ2-1; 14 bases are a match to TRBD2. Unmatched junction bases numbered 4, after V lost 4 bases and J lost 6 bases. Germline loops: CDR1 KGHDR, CDR2 SFDVKD. The length of the CDR3 is 16 residues. In DNA form, the CDR3 reads TGTGCCACCAGTGACCCTGGGACTAGCGGGGGCAATGAGCAGTTCTTC. Amino acids: CATSDPGTSGGNEQFF.

This rearrangement joins TRBV14 to TRBJ1-3; a possible D gene is TRBD1 (6 bases). The V end lost 2 bases, the J end lost 3 bases, and 11 bases lay between the germline ends. Germline V gene sequence: CDR1 SGHDN, CDR2 FVKESK. CDR3 size: 15 residues. The chain's CDR3 is CASSQLQGLGNTIYF. CDR3 nucleotides: TGTGCCAGCAGCCAACTCCAGGGGCTTGGAAACACCATATATTTT.

V is TRBV6-5 and J is TRBJ2-7, with D possibly matching TRBD2 (5 bases). With 2 bases removed from V and 0 bases from J, the gap between germline ends came to 8 bases. This CDR3 spans 14 amino acids. Per germline, CDR1 MNHEY and CDR2 SVGAGI. CDR3 in amino acids: CASSYTGSSYEQYF. CDR3 sequence (DNA): TGTGCCAGCAGTTACACGGGGAGCTCCTACGAGCAGTACTTC.

A few counts support this clone. The gene calls are TRBV5-1 and TRBJ2-1; 7 bases are shared with TRBD2. Germline trimming cut 5 bases from V and 3 bases from J; bases unmatched to any gene: 2. CDR3 length: 13 residues. Looked up from germline, CDR1 is SGHRS and CDR2 is YFSETQ. CDR3 sequence: CASRGLSYNEQFF. The CDR3 bases are TGCGCCAGCAGGGGACTAAGCTACAATGAGCAGTTCTTC.

The chain employs TRBV15 and TRBJ1-5; D is unclear. This CDR3 has 13 amino acids. The V end lost 4 bases, the J end lost 6 bases, and 10 bases lay between the germline ends. Germline lookup yields CDR1 LNHNV and CDR2 YYDKDF (reference sequence). The chain's CDR3 is CATSIEVSQPQHF. CDR3 bases: TGTGCCACCAGCATCGAGGTTAGTCAGCCCCAGCATTTT.

The J gene is TRBJ2-7, the V gene TRBV5-4, with D unresolved. CDR3 size: 12 residues. Germline CDR1 and CDR2: SGHNT and YYREEE (reference sequence). V lost 1 base and J lost 4, with 6 bases in between. In DNA form, the CDR3 reads TGTGCCAGCAGCTTGCCTCCTTACGAGCAGTACTTC. It specifies CASSLPPYEQYF.

This chain links TRBV4-3 with TRBJ1-2; 7 bases are a match to TRBD1. Unmatched junction bases numbered 3, after V lost 3 bases and J lost 2 bases. The CDR3 is 14 amino acids. Germline V gene sequence: CDR1 LGHNA, CDR2 YSLEER. The CDR3 DNA sequence: TGCGCCAGCAGCCAGGACAGGTTCAACTATGGCTACACCTTC. Its translation: CASSQDRFNYGYTF.

The gene calls are TRBV2 and TRBJ1-2, with D possibly being TRBD1 (6 bases). V was cut by 8 bases and J by 0 bases, with 16 bases left in between. This CDR3 has 15 residues. CDR1 is SNHLY, CDR2 FYNNEI, per germline. CDR3 coding DNA: TGTGCCAGCGGAACGGGACAACCCACTAACTATGGCTACACCTTC. Protein product: CASGTGQPTNYGYTF.

The sample holds a few counts of this clone. The V and J genes are TRBV18 and TRBJ1-4; 8 nucleotides align to TRBD1. CDR3 length: 14 residues. The J segment lost 8 bases and the V segment lost 5 bases, leaving 7 bases of the junction unmatched. Germline V CDR1 and CDR2: KGHSH, LQKENI. The CDR3 sequence: CASSALRDREKLFF. DNA of the CDR3: TGTGCCAGCTCAGCACTCCGGGACAGGGAAAAACTGTTTTTT. Together with reference TRBV18 and TRBJ1-4, the CDR3 gives the full variable domain: NAGVMQNPRHLVRRRGQEARLRCSPMKGHSHVYWYRQLPEEGLKFMVYLQKENIIDESGMPKERFSAEFPKEGPSILRIQQVVRGDSAAYFCASSALRDREKLFFGSGTQLSVL.

This clone was seen only once. The gene calls are TRBV7-2 and TRBJ1-2; TRBD1 matches 9 bases. V lost 0 bases and J lost 7; bases outside the gene matches: 12. The CDR3 is 17 amino acids. CDR1 is SGHTA, CDR2 FQGNSA, per germline. The CDR3 here is CASSLAGQGSYSGGYTF. The CDR3 DNA reads TGTGCCAGCAGCTTAGCGGGACAGGGATCATATTCGGGTGGCTACACCTTC.

This rearrangement joins TRBV30 to TRBJ2-7; D remains ambiguous. In germline, CDR1 is GTSNPN, CDR2 SVGIG (reference sequence). Trimming stripped 4 bases from V and 1 base from J, with 5 bases between. The CDR3 spans 11 residues. The CDR3 DNA follows: TGTGCCTGGAAACAGTCCTACGAGCAGTACTTC. Amino acid sequence: CAWKQSYEQYF.

CDR3 nucleotide sequence: TGCGCCAGCAGTAAGGGGACCTACAATGAGCAGTTCTTC. Protein product: CASSKGTYNEQFF. The genes are TRBV10-1 and TRBJ2-1; tentatively, D is TRBD1 (5 bases). The germline V gene has CDR1 WNHNN and CDR2 SYGVQD (reference sequence). This CDR3 comprises 13 residues. The germline V and J ends were trimmed by 5 bases and 2 bases, with 7 bases remaining between them.

The chain uses TRBV9 and TRBJ1-1; 8 positions match TRBD1. The CDR3 extends over 15 amino acids. With V trimmed by 0 bases and J by 0 bases, 1 base remained unmatched. Germline V gene sequence: CDR1 SGDLS, CDR2 YYNGEE. The CDR3 loop is CASSVDRGMNTEAFF. The DNA of the CDR3 is TGTGCCAGCAGCGTAGACAGGGGGATGAACACTGAAGCTTTCTTT.

The rearrangement joins TRBV6-2 or TRBV6-3 to TRBJ1-5; TRBD1 agrees at 7 bases. CDR1 is MNHEY and CDR2 is SVGEGT in the germline V gene. Trimming at V came to 5 bases and at J to 5 bases, leaving 3 bases not matched to a gene. The CDR3 covers 13 residues. The CDR3 region has the DNA TGTGCCAGCAGTGACAGGGTCTATCAGCCCCAGCATTTT. It specifies CASSDRVYQPQHF.